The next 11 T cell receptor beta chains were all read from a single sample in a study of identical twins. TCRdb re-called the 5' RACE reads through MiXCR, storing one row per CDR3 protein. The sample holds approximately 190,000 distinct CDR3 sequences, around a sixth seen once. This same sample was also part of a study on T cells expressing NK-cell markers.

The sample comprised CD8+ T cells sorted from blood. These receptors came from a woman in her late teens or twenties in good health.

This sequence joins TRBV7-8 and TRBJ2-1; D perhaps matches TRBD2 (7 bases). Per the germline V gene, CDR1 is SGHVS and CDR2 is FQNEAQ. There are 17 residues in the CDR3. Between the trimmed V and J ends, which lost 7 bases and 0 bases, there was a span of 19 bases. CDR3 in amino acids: CASTPIGGASSYNEQFF. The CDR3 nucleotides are TGTGCCAGCACCCCCATTGGGGGGGCGAGCTCCTACAATGAGCAGTTCTTC.

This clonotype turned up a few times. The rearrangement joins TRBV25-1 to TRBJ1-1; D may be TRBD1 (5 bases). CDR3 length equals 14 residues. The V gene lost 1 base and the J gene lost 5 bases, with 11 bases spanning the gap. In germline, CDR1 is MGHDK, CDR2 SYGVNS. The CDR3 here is CASSEWGGRTEAFF. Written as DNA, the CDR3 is TGTGCCAGCAGTGAATGGGGGGGTCGGACTGAAGCTTTCTTT.

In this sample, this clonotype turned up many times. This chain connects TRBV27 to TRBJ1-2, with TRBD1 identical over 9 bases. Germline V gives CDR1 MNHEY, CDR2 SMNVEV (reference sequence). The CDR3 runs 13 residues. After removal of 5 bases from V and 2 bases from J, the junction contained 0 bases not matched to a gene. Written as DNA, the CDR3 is TGTGCCAGCAGTGGACAGGGGAACTATGGCTACACCTTC. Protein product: CASSGQGNYGYTF.

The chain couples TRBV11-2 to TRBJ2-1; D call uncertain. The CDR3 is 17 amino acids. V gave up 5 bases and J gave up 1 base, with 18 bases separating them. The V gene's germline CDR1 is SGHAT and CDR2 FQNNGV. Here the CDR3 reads CASSALPSRVSYNEQFF. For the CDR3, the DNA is TGTGCCAGCAGCGCACTCCCAAGTAGGGTTTCCTACAATGAGCAGTTCTTC.

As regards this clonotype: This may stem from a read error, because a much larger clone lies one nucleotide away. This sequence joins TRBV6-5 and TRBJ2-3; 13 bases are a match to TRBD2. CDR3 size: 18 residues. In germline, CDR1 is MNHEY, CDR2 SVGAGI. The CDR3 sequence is CASSYQLAGGPSTDTQNF. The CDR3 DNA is TGTGCCAGCAGTTATCAACTAGCGGGAGGGCCGAGCACAGATACGCAGAATTTT.

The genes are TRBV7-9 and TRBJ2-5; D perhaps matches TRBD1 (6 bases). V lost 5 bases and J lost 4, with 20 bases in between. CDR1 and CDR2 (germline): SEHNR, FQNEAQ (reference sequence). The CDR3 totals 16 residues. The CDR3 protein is CASSPRAGVVLETQYF. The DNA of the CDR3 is TGTGCCAGCAGCCCCCGGGCAGGGGTCGTATTAGAGACCCAGTACTTC.

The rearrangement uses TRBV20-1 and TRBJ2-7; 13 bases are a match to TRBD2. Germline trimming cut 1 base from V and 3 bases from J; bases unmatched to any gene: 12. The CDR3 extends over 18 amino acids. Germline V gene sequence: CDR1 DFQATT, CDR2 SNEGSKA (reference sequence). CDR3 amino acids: CSARGQGLAGERSYEQYF. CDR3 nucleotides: TGCAGTGCTAGAGGTCAAGGACTAGCGGGAGAACGTAGCTACGAGCAGTACTTC.

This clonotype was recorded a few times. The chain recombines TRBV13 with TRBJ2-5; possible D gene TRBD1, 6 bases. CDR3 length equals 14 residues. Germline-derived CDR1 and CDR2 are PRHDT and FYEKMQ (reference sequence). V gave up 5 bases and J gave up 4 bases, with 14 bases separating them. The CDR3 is CASSPRGTGETQYF. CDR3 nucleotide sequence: TGTGCCAGCAGCCCCAGGGGTACAGGAGAGACCCAGTACTTC.

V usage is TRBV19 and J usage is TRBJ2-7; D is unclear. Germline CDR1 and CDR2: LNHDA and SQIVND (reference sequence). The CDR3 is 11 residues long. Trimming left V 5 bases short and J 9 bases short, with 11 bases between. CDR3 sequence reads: CASSLGPVQYF. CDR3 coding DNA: TGTGCCAGTAGTCTCGGGCCCGTGCAGTACTTC.

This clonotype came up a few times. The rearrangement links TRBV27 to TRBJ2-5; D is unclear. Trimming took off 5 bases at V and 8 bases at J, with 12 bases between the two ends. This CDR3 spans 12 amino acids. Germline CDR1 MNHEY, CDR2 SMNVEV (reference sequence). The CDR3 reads CASSAPLGTQYF. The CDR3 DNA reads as TGTGCCAGCAGTGCCCCCCTGGGAACCCAGTACTTC.

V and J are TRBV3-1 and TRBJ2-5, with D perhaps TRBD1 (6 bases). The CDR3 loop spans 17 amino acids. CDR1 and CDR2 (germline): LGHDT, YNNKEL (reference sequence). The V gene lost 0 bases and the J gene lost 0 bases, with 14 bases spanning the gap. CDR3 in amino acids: CASSQEGGVDYQETQYF. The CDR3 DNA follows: TGTGCCAGCAGCCAAGAAGGGGGTGTCGACTACCAAGAGACCCAGTACTTC.